Below are 21 T cell receptor beta chains sequenced from a single sample in a study of shared clonotypes between healthy human individuals. The data were produced by immunoSEQ multiplex PCR, yet TCRdb's version contains in-frame clones alone and is incomplete. The sample includes more than 2 million clones, 85% to 95% of them seen just once. Naivety among CD8 cells was defined by CD45RO negativity and positive CCR7 selection, thereby excluding terminally differentiated effector memory CD45RA+ cells. Input material: naive CD8+ T cells from PBMCs. These TCRs come from a man between 18 and 29 years old in good health. Some clones in this sample may be carry-over from other donors' samples.

The V gene is TRBV7-9, the J gene TRBJ2-5, with a tentative D call TRBD2 (5 bases). The CDR3 is made up of 14 amino acids. Germline CDR1 reads SEHNR; CDR2 reads FQNEAQ (reference sequence). V shed 0 bases and J shed 5 bases, with 10 bases lying between them. CDR3 DNA sequence: TGTGCCAGCAGCTTAGCGAGGGTCGGGGAGACCCAGTACTTC. It encodes CASSLARVGETQYF.

The chain recombines TRBV7-9 with TRBJ2-1, with D possibly being TRBD2 (6 bases). The V end was cut by 5 bases, the J end by 13 bases, with 36 bases between. The germline V gene encodes CDR1 SEHNR and CDR2 FQNEAQ (reference sequence). This CDR3 is 19 amino acids long. DNA for the CDR3: TGTGCCAGCAGCCGTTACTATGTGTCGGGGGAGCCGCACGCAACGGGACAGTTCTTC. This codes for CASSRYYVSGEPHATGQFF.

This sequence joins TRBV7-3 and TRBJ2-1, with TRBD1 as a possible D gene (5 bases). This CDR3 has 14 amino acids. Germline V gene sequence: CDR1 SGHTA, CDR2 FQGTGA. Trimming pared 2 bases from V and 8 bases from J, leaving 13 bases between. The CDR3 nucleotides read TGTGCCAGCAGCTTATTGGCAGGGTTTGATGAGCAGTTCTTC. Its protein product is CASSLLAGFDEQFF.

J is TRBJ2-1 and V is TRBV19, with TRBD2 matching 13 bases. CDR3 length equals 19 residues. Germline V lookup: CDR1 LNHDA, CDR2 SQIVND (reference sequence). V shed 8 bases and J 0 bases; nucleotides not matched to a gene: 13. This CDR3 is CASARTSGSWDSSYNEQFF. DNA for the CDR3: TGTGCCAGTGCGAGGACTAGCGGGAGTTGGGATTCCTCCTACAATGAGCAGTTCTTC.

The chain links TRBV5-4 to TRBJ1-1, with a possible D match to TRBD1 (5 bases). Germline CDR1 and CDR2: SGHNT and YYREEE (reference sequence). The V gene lost 4 bases and the J gene lost 3 bases, with 19 bases spanning the gap. The CDR3 has 16 residues. The CDR3 region is CASSTGTATFDTEAFF. The DNA for the CDR3 is TGTGCCAGCAGCACGGGGACGGCCACTTTCGACACTGAAGCTTTCTTT.

The J gene is TRBJ2-1, the V gene TRBV28, with D perhaps TRBD2 (6 bases). V was pared by 3 bases and J by 1 base, with 10 bases between. The CDR3 is 15 residues long. Germline V gene sequence: CDR1 MDHEN, CDR2 SYDVKM. The DNA for the CDR3 is TGTGCCAGCAGTTTCGGCGGGGATTCCTACAATGAGCAGTTCTTC. This sequence encodes CASSFGGDSYNEQFF.

The chain carries TRBV10-2 and TRBJ1-2; no clear D. CDR1 and CDR2 from the germline V gene are WSHSY and SAAADI. Deletions cut 8 bases from V and 8 bases from J, with 18 bases between. CDR3 length: 13 amino acids. The CDR3 is CASLGIRGEGYTF. CDR3 nucleotides: TGCGCCAGCTTGGGGATCCGGGGTGAAGGCTACACCTTC.

The genes are TRBV28 and TRBJ2-1; 12 bases are a match to TRBD2. The CDR3 consists of 15 residues. J was trimmed by 6 bases and V by 6 bases; bases with no gene match: 6. The germline gives CDR1 MDHEN, CDR2 SYDVKM. The CDR3 reads CASRQTSGRTNEQFF. The CDR3 DNA reads TGTGCCAGCAGGCAGACTAGCGGGAGAACCAATGAGCAGTTCTTC.

This clone appeared once. The DNA for the CDR3 is TGTGCCAGCAGGACGGTAGGGGGACCCACGTCGGTAAGCTCCTACGAGCAGTACTTC. Amino acids: CASRTVGGPTSVSSYEQYF. The V call is TRBV2, the J call TRBJ2-7; tentative D call: TRBD1 (6 bases). This CDR3 is built from 19 residues. Germline-derived CDR1 and CDR2 are SNHLY and FYNNEI. V was cut by 6 bases and J by 0 bases, with 27 bases left in between.

The V and J genes are TRBV6-5 and TRBJ1-3; no definite D call. Germline assignment: CDR1 MNHEY and CDR2 SVGAGI. The CDR3 has 16 amino acids. The V and J ends lost 0 bases and 2 bases respectively, with 11 bases between them. The CDR3 nucleotides read TGTGCCAGCAGTTACTCGAAAGGGATCGCTGGAAACACCATATATTTT. Residues: CASSYSKGIAGNTIYF.

The chain has TRBV7-9 and TRBJ2-1, with 9 bases aligning to TRBD1. This CDR3 contains 16 residues. V lost 4 bases, J lost 2 bases, and 6 bases stayed unmatched. CDR1 SEHNR and CDR2 FQNEAQ come from the germline V gene (reference sequence). CDR3 DNA: TGTGCCAGCAGCTCGGTCCGGACAGGGGCCTACAATGAGCAGTTCTTC. Its translation: CASSSVRTGAYNEQFF.

Worth noting for this clone: Other nucleotide sequences from this sample produce the same CDR3. This chain connects TRBV28 to TRBJ1-5; D is uncertain. V lost 3 bases to trimming and J lost 7 bases, with 4 bases between them. CDR1 is MDHEN and CDR2 is SYDVKM in the germline V gene. CDR3 size: 11 residues. CDR3 bases: TGTGCCAGCAGTTTTGGGCAGCCCCAGCATTTT. It is translated as CASSFGQPQHF.

The gene calls are TRBV27 and TRBJ2-3, with unresolved D. The CDR3 is 15 residues long. V was cut by 3 bases and J by 6 bases, with 16 bases left in between. From germline, CDR1 is MNHEY and CDR2 SMNVEV (reference sequence). The CDR3 region has the DNA TGTGCCAGCAGTTTGGGCGGACCTAATTTGGATACGCAGTATTTT. Translated, it gives CASSLGGPNLDTQYF.

CDR3: CSGSGGSSYEQYF. CDR3 sequence (DNA): TGCAGCGGTAGCGGAGGAAGCTCCTACGAGCAGTACTTC. The gene calls are TRBV29-1 and TRBJ2-5; D may be TRBD2 (6 bases). The better agreement between TRBJ2-7 and the DNA end casts doubt on the J call. The CDR3 sequence is 13 residues long. Germline-derived CDR1 and CDR2 are SQVTM and ANQGSEA.

A single count supports this clone. V and J are TRBV7-9 and TRBJ2-7; TRBD1 matches 9 bases. CDR1 and CDR2 (germline): SEHNR, FQNEAQ (reference sequence). This CDR3 has 17 residues. V lost 5 bases, J lost 2 bases, and 13 bases stayed unmatched. The CDR3 reads CASSLPGQGLRTYEQYF. DNA for the CDR3: TGTGCCAGCAGCCTACCGGGACAGGGATTACGTACCTACGAGCAGTACTTC.

The chain has TRBV30 and TRBJ2-1; D not certain. V gave up 2 bases and J gave up 12 bases, with 14 bases separating them. The CDR3 extends over 12 amino acids. Germline CDR1 and CDR2: GTSNPN and SVGIG (reference sequence). The CDR3 spells CAWSQKRSGQFF. CDR3 in DNA: TGTGCCTGGAGTCAGAAGAGGTCTGGGCAGTTCTTC. The variable domain in full, with the rest retrieved from reference TRBV30 and TRBJ2-1, is SQTIHQWPATLVQPVGSPLSLECTVEGTSNPNLYWYRQAAGRGLQLLFYSVGIGQISSEVPQNLSASRPQDRQFILSSKKLLLSDSGFYLCAWSQKRSGQFFGPGTRLTVL.

The chain employs TRBV9 and TRBJ2-7; D is unclear. Trimming took 0 bases from V and 0 from J, leaving 1 base between them. Germline CDR1 SGDLS, CDR2 YYNGEE. The CDR3 runs 12 residues. The CDR3 reads CASSVVSYEQYF. The CDR3 DNA reads TGTGCCAGCAGCGTAGTCTCCTACGAGCAGTACTTC. Looking up the rest from reference TRBV9 and TRBJ2-7 gives the full variable domain: DSGVTQTPKHLITATGQRVTLRCSPRSGDLSVYWYQQSLDQGLQFLIQYYNGEERAKGNILERFSAQQFPDLHSELNLSSLELGDSALYFCASSVVSYEQYFGPGTRLTVT.

The chain joins TRBV7-6 to TRBJ2-3; D is ambiguous. There are 15 residues in the CDR3. V was trimmed by 2 bases and J by 2 bases, leaving 11 bases between them. Per germline, CDR1 SGHVS and CDR2 FNYEAQ. DNA for the CDR3: TGTGCCAGCAGCTTACTTCGGAAGGACACAGATACGCAGTATTTT. Its translation: CASSLLRKDTDTQYF.

The V gene is TRBV7-9, the J gene TRBJ2-6; TRBD1 is a possible D gene (5 bases). The germline V and J ends were trimmed by 5 bases and 0 bases, with 20 bases remaining between them. The germline gives CDR1 SEHNR, CDR2 FQNEAQ (reference sequence). This CDR3 has 19 amino acids. The CDR3 DNA reads TGTGCCAGCAGCCCTAAGACGCAGGGCAGAATCTCTGGGGCCAACGTCCTGACTTTC. Translating gives CASSPKTQGRISGANVLTF.

This clone was detected once. J is TRBJ2-7 and V is TRBV7-9; D ambiguous. The V gene's germline CDR1 is SEHNR and CDR2 FQNEAQ (reference sequence). The V gene lost 7 bases and the J gene lost 0 bases, with 13 bases spanning the gap. This CDR3 is 14 amino acids long. The CDR3 coding sequence is TGTGCCAGCACTCCTTTAGGACCCTCCTACGAGCAGTACTTC. It yields the protein CASTPLGPSYEQYF.

The chain recombines TRBV5-4 with TRBJ2-2; no firm D call. Trimming took off 0 bases at V and 4 bases at J, with 13 bases between the two ends. Germline CDR1 reads SGHNT; CDR2 reads YYREEE (reference sequence). The CDR3 has 16 residues. The CDR3 is CASSLAPTLSTGELFF. CDR3 nucleotides: TGTGCCAGCAGCTTGGCCCCGACTTTATCCACCGGGGAGCTGTTTTTT.